This is a list of T cell receptor beta chains from one sample in a study of T cell repertoires in cytomegalovirus infection. These receptors are not linked to any known antigen. MiXCR, applied by TCRdb to the reads, yields one record per CDR3 protein. Among approximately 1,000,000 distinct CDR3 sequences listed, around a third were seen once. The sequencing here drew on cultured CD8+ T cells from PBMCs, taken from culture after CMV antigen stimulation. The receptors shown here come from a human donor in good health (CMV status not recorded). Some clones in this sample may be carry-over from other donors' samples. Each CDR3 is given without its conserved first and last residue. D genes are given only for firm matches.

>TRBD2|TRBV28
ASIWSSGGPNTGELF
>TRBD2|TRBV5-5
ASSLKREVRETQY
>.|TRBV6-1
ASTDGPATPWEPQH
>TRBD2|TRBV5-1
ASSSSSRGGLSDTQY
>.|TRBV7-9
ATSEGGLRADTQY
>.|TRBV6-5
ASSYSFTFSGEDTGELF
>.|TRBV9
ASSPPRIASTDTQY
>TRBD1|TRBV7-2
ASRWDSSGNTIY
>.|TRBV29-1
SVESPNTEAF
>TRBD1|TRBV7-8
ASSLSPGQGFETQY
>TRBD1|TRBV7-8
ASSTRTGKTGELF
>.|TRBV20-1
SARVGGGQANTIY
>.|TRBV6-2/TRBV6-3
ASIREMNTEPF
>.|TRBV7-9
ASSPWGYEQY
>.|TRBV12-5
ASGLGETYEQY
>.|TRBV5-6
ASSFTRSSYNEQF
>TRBD1|TRBV27
ASSPGTGLQETQY
>TRBD1|TRBV7-6
ASTRTGGLIGELF
>.|TRBV7-9
ASSLGAGNTIY
>.|TRBV28
ASSFQRAHEQY
>.|TRBV7-6
ATLWAELGVNTEAF
>.|TRBV20-1
SARLRAGTQY
>.|TRBV5-6
ASSPPGGKKTQY
>.|TRBV7-9
ASSLGTATSGTQY
>TRBD2|TRBV7-6
ASSSSSGGVPSGSYNEQF
>TRBD2|TRBV7-9
ASSATGTSMNEQF
>TRBD2|TRBV28
ASSPGLAGITDTQY
>.|TRBV27
ASTTSPAGNTEAF
>TRBD1|TRBV6-8
ASRGWDRGYNEQF
>.|TRBV11-3
ASSEDGNEQF
>.|TRBV13
ASSLRAQPQH
>.|TRBV12-3/TRBV12-4
ASSPTGAEGYT
>.|TRBV7-6
ASSGYRDGKELF
>.|TRBV7-2
ASSPRGVEETQY
>.|TRBV7-8
ASSLAGRGETQY
>.|TRBV15
ATSRDRTLNTEAF
>.|TRBV19
ASSTGVGYT
>TRBD1|TRBV11-1
ASSSSGQISNTEAF
>.|TRBV7-9
ASPSSERGIPRDEKLF
>TRBD1|TRBV10-1
ASKRDRGLDTEAF
>TRBD1|TRBV7-9
ASSLARQGADTQY
>TRBD2|TRBV5-6
ASSPLPPPDPRLAGDETQY
>.|TRBV12-3/TRBV12-4
ASSLLPGGDYGYT
>.|TRBV7-2
ASSSHGTTEAF
>.|TRBV5-1
ASSLRDYSVHEQF
>.|TRBV7-2
ASSLRPRGIRETQY
>TRBD1|TRBV20-1
SAKGPDRENQPQH
>TRBD2|TRBV6-6
ASRTSGGDEQF
>TRBD1|TRBV7-6
ASSFARTGTVSGELF
>.|TRBV6-6
ASSYSGTGDQETQY
>.|TRBV5-4
ASSVRDTTVGNSPLH
>.|TRBV9
ASSVGGYPDTQY
>.|TRBV6-6
ASSTRASTDTQY
>TRBD1|TRBV7-2
ANTGGSVFGYT
>.|TRBV18
ASSPPNSGNTIY
>TRBD1|TRBV19
ASRRTGGGEQF
>.|TRBV5-5
ASSTTGFSNQPQH
>.|TRBV12-3/TRBV12-4
VSRARSDTQY
>.|TRBV7-3
ASSAVRSNSPLH
>.|TRBV12-3/TRBV12-4
ASADHTEAF